The 5 T cell receptor beta chains in this list originate from one sample, sequenced in a study of graft-versus-host responses after intestinal transplantation. What these receptors recognize is not known. Here immunoSEQ multiplex PCR was the method, and the copy in TCRdb shows in-frame clones only, minus some. The sample includes more than 65,000 clones, approximately 90% seen only once; the top ten take roughly 0.36%. Source: unstimulated CD8+ T cells sorted from spleen or lymph node cells, taken before transplant. These receptors all stem from a human donor who was the organ donor for an intestinal transplant.

The chain employs TRBV7-9 and TRBJ1-5; 7 bases align to TRBD1. Germline CDR1 and CDR2: SEHNR and FQNEAQ (reference sequence). The CDR3 is 13 residues long. J lost 7 bases, V lost 5 bases, and 5 bases had no gene match. The CDR3 sequence is CASSPVGQQPQHF. The CDR3 nucleotides read TGTGCCAGCAGCCCAGTGGGACAGCAGCCCCAGCATTTT.

This clone has just a few counts. The chain links TRBV7-9 to TRBJ2-7; 8 bases are a match to TRBD1. In germline, CDR1 is SEHNR, CDR2 FQNEAQ (reference sequence). This CDR3 is 12 amino acids long. The V segment lost 4 bases and the J segment 6 bases; nucleotides outside the gene matches: 2. In DNA form, the CDR3 reads TGTGCCAGCAGCTCCACAGGGGGCGAGCAGTACTTC. Translating it yields CASSSTGGEQYF.

The chain couples TRBV18 to TRBJ2-3; D gene uncertain. Germline CDR1 KGHSH, CDR2 LQKENI. Trimming removed 3 bases from V and 0 bases from J, with 7 bases in between. The CDR3 has 14 residues. CDR3 in amino acids: CASSPYRSTDTQYF. The CDR3 nucleotides read TGTGCCAGCTCACCCTACCGTAGCACAGATACGCAGTATTTT.

The CDR3 loop reads CASSLAVTNYGYTF. Written as DNA, the CDR3 is TGTGCCAGCAGCTTAGCGGTTACTAACTATGGCTACACCTTC. The chain is built from TRBV11-2 and TRBJ1-2; D is ambiguous. The CDR3 extends over 14 amino acids. Germline CDR1 is SGHAT and CDR2 is FQNNGV. Trimming removed 1 base at V and 0 bases at J, with 6 bases between.

The chain is built from TRBV9 and TRBJ1-1; D gene ambiguous. Trimming pared 3 bases from V and 1 base from J, leaving 10 bases between. The germline V gene encodes CDR1 SGDLS and CDR2 YYNGEE. The CDR3 runs to 14 residues. DNA of the CDR3: TGTGCCAGCAGCGCCCAACTTGGGAACACTGAAGCTTTCTTT. This encodes CASSAQLGNTEAFF.